Sequencing of this TCR beta chain was carried out in a study of a mutant IDH1 vaccine in newly diagnosed glioma. Study-level background: Treated individuals were around 60% male and roughly 40% female, averaging about 40 years of age. Earlier care involved radiotherapy, temozolomide, or both, and the majority received both.

Points on this clone: What it binds is not known.

TCRdb keeps only in-frame clones here, not all; method: immunoSEQ multiplex PCR. This sample has approximately 62,000 clones, with about 88% found just once. Time point indicated: week 23, last vaccination. The study gave 300 ug of mutant IDH1 20-mer peptide per vaccine dose, with topical imiquimod. This receptor was identified in a man aged 30 to 39 with glioma. Sequencing used PBMCs, obtained from a glioma patient whose treatment included an IDH1 peptide vaccine.

The CDR3 sequence is CASSFFRQEWMNTGELFF. The CDR3 coding sequence is TGTGCCAGCAGTTTCTTTCGGCAGGAGTGGATGAACACCGGGGAGCTGTTTTTT. The chain employs TRBV28 and TRBJ2-2; unclear D gene. CDR1 MDHEN and CDR2 SYDVKM come from the germline V gene. Trimming pared 3 bases from V and 1 base from J, leaving 18 bases between. This CDR3 comprises 18 residues.